Listed here is a single T cell receptor beta chain. Profiling relied on immunoSEQ multiplex PCR, and the TCRdb table lists in-frame clones only, not all of them. The sample has 250,000 to 350,000 clones, over 75% seen once. These data come from a study of blood T cell repertoires in COVID-19. Study context: The analysed material was cDNA or gDNA that came from T cells, B-cell-depleted T cells, or PBMCs.

This CDR3 is built from 14 residues. Germline CDR1 reads SEHNR; CDR2 reads FQNEAQ (reference sequence). Trimming took 4 bases from V and 0 from J; bases not matched to a gene: 2. This sequence originates from a woman between 18 and 30 years old who had recovered from COVID-19. Sequences were obtained from PBMCs or T cells enriched from blood (not recorded which). The rearrangement links TRBV7-9 to TRBJ2-7, with 8 bases aligning to TRBD1. CDR3 loop: CASSWDRSSYEQYF. The DNA for the CDR3 is TGTGCCAGCAGCTGGGACAGGAGCTCCTACGAGCAGTACTTC.